These T cell receptor beta chains were read from a single sample in a study of shared clonotypes between healthy human individuals. This table comes from immunoSEQ multiplex PCR, and its TCRdb copy is limited to in-frame clones, with some not included. Among roughly 86,000 clones listed, 60% to 70% were seen once. The sequenced material came from memory CD8+ T cells sorted from blood. All receptors come from a man aged 25-45 years in good health. The conserved cysteine and the conserved F or W are not part of the CDR3 here. The D gene is left open where the match is weak. The size entry is marked missing in some rows and otherwise reads once, few, many or a size class.

V	size	D	J	CDR3
TRBV7-8	NA	TRBD1	TRBJ2-5	ASSLRTGLEAQY
TRBV2	NA	TRBD1	TRBJ2-1	ATRDRSIPGGGEQF
TRBV25-1	few	NA	TRBJ2-7	ASSRVGEQY
TRBV11-2	NA	NA	TRBJ2-7	ASSLLVRGPYEQY
TRBV30	NA	NA	TRBJ2-3	AWSWAGGTDTQY
TRBV29-1	NA	TRBD2	TRBJ2-1	SVGGTSGTYNEQF
TRBV6-5	NA	NA	TRBJ2-3	ASSYVGVEPDTQY
TRBV11-2	NA	TRBD1	TRBJ2-7	ASSLVGDRGFYEQY
TRBV6-5	NA	NA	TRBJ2-7	ASSYGAVSSYEQY
TRBV11-2	NA	NA	TRBJ2-4	ASSPSLAKNIQY
TRBV11-2	NA	NA	TRBJ2-6	ASSLTGANVLT
TRBV28	NA	NA	TRBJ1-2	ASSPGTSSYGYT
TRBV6-5	NA	NA	TRBJ2-1	ASSYSTFYNEQF
TRBV5-5	NA	TRBD2	TRBJ2-1	ASSAVSGSTNEQF
TRBV30	few	NA	TRBJ1-1	AWSDRGKPSSAEAF
TRBV5-6	many	NA	TRBJ2-2	ASSIGQNTGELF
TRBV9	NA	NA	TRBJ1-1	ASNSGRATEAF
TRBV5-4	NA	NA	TRBJ2-7	ASRSSRVGSYEQY
TRBV7-8	NA	TRBD2	TRBJ2-1	ASSPTAAGAYNEQF
TRBV5-1	NA	NA	TRBJ2-7	ASSLAEQNYEQY
TRBV5-1	NA	NA	TRBJ2-5	ASSLFEGPQGTQY
TRBV7-9	NA	NA	TRBJ2-7	ASSLGVGYEQY
TRBV28	NA	TRBD2	TRBJ2-1	ASSVATLAGANNEQF
TRBV5-1	NA	NA	TRBJ1-5	ASSLSGGSNQPQH
TRBV29-1	few	NA	TRBJ2-2	SVRVGELF
TRBV11-2	once	TRBD1	TRBJ2-7	ASKTPGQNSYEQY
TRBV7-3	NA	NA	TRBJ2-3	ASSLQAGLTDTQY
TRBV7-6	once	NA	TRBJ2-7	ASSTSEGSYEQY
TRBV7-9	NA	TRBD2	TRBJ2-1	ASQWGTSGSYNEQF
TRBV5-1	NA	TRBD1	TRBJ2-2	ASRIDRVITGELF
TRBV9	once	NA	TRBJ1-5	ASSVGTEYNQPQH
TRBV7-7	many	TRBD2	TRBJ2-2	ASSLRTSGPNTGELF
TRBV27	NA	NA	TRBJ2-1	ASSLIPRYNEQF
TRBV27	NA	NA	TRBJ2-6	ASKDSPSGANVLT
TRBV19	NA	NA	TRBJ2-1	ASSIGPPDLTF
TRBV30	NA	NA	TRBJ2-6	AWRGSGANVLT
TRBV7-8	NA	TRBD2	TRBJ2-1	ASSLGTSGSTTKYNEQF
TRBV2	NA	TRBD2	TRBJ2-7	ASSEAKGLALYEQY
TRBV19	NA	TRBD2	TRBJ2-7	ASSPRGLADLSYEQY
TRBV6-5	few	NA	TRBJ1-1	ASSYFTQNTEAF
TRBV5-1	few	NA	TRBJ2-7	ASSPDLSYEQY
TRBV4-3	NA	NA	TRBJ2-7	ASSQWANGEYEQY
TRBV11-1	NA	NA	TRBJ2-2	ASSSDGNTGELF
TRBV2	few	NA	TRBJ2-2	ASSEAWTTSTGELF
TRBV7-9	NA	NA	TRBJ2-3	ASSLGRGTDTQY
TRBV25-1	NA	TRBD1	TRBJ2-7	ASSDTRDSAYEQY
TRBV10-3	NA	NA	TRBJ2-2	AISDGGGIGELF
TRBV6-4	NA	NA	TRBJ2-3	ASSARDSTDTQY
TRBV6-5	few	NA	TRBJ2-1	ASSQDYPGNEQF
TRBV29-1	NA	NA	TRBJ2-6	SAQDSRSGANVLT
TRBV7-9	NA	TRBD2	TRBJ2-1	ASSGLAGARYNEQF
TRBV25-1	NA	NA	TRBJ2-2	ASSFKQGTGELF
TRBV21-1	few	NA	TRBJ2-5	ASSKESREETQY
TRBV25-1	NA	TRBD1	TRBJ2-7	ASNPGQGNEQY
TRBV27	many	TRBD2	TRBJ2-1	ASSLAGESGPEQF
TRBV27	NA	NA	TRBJ2-7	ASSLSFGALGYEQY
TRBV9	NA	NA	TRBJ2-6	ASSLTDGSGANVLT